The TCR beta chain under discussion was sequenced for a study of blood T cell repertoires in COVID-19. The CDR3 contains 16 residues. The germline gives CDR1 SGHAT, CDR2 FQNNGV. The ends were cut back, 2 bases at V and 0 bases at J, with 11 bases in the middle. Produced via immunoSEQ multiplex PCR; TCRdb's table is partial and in-frame only. The top ten hold under 11% of the sample, which has about 300,000 clones, more than 75% seen once. The gene calls are TRBV11-2 and TRBJ1-3; D remains ambiguous. The TCR comes from a woman aged 18-29 years who had recovered from COVID-19. Sequencing used PBMCs or T cells enriched from blood (not recorded which). CDR3 loop: CASSLSARFSGNTIYF. As DNA, the CDR3 is TGTGCCAGCAGCTTAAGTGCCAGGTTCTCTGGAAACACCATATATTTT.